This T cell receptor (beta chain) was retrieved from a study of glioma-infiltrating T cells. The CDR3 contains 16 residues. CDR1 is LNHDA, CDR2 SQIVND, per germline (reference sequence). Overall study results and limits: CDR3 overlap between tissue and blood was very small. Tissue-blood divergence was below expectation in non-neoplastic patients, above in gliomas.

As concerns this clonotype: Its antigen is not known. A read error may produce the germline difference seen at one junction end.

The iRepertoire nested amplicon-rescue multiplex PCR amplified TCR alpha and beta CDR3s from RNA. One-step reverse transcription and amplification started from approximately 100-400 ng of tissue mRNA or PBMC total RNA. TCRdb processed the multiplex PCR reads anew with MiXCR; each CDR3 protein has one entry. The sample contains under 200,000 distinct CDR3 sequences, 25% to 35% of which appear only once. The gene calls are TRBV19 and TRBJ2-5; TRBD2 matches 12 bases. The sequencing input was glioma tissue, nonneoplastic brain tissue, or PBMCs (not recorded which). The receptor's source is a human donor with low-grade glioma or glioblastoma, undergoing nonglioma brain surgery, or in good health (not recorded which). The CDR3 region has the DNA TGTGCCGGTAGTCCCCCTAGCGGGAGGGCCGGAGAGACCCAGTACTTC. The encoded protein is CAGSPPSGRAGETQYF.